This TCR beta chain was sequenced in a study of cytomegalovirus exposure and HLA in healthy donors. Findings and limits, study-wide: Analysis was carried out at a later point, and it linked a missense DCLRE1C variant to TCR beta V- and J-gene trimming. Among CMV-associated TCR beta chains, most appeared HLA-restricted in a later analysis. A later analysis linked some 17,000 TCR beta sequences to HLA alleles at 0.05 false discovery rate.

This clone has more than one count but fewer than ten. Its target is unknown. 60 Vbeta and 13 Jbeta primers were used in PCR. The data were produced by immunoSEQ multiplex PCR, yet TCRdb's version contains in-frame clones alone and is incomplete. The sample holds 150,000 to 200,000 clones; roughly 77% are singletons and the top ten take about 1.6%. What was sequenced was PBMCs. The source of this sequence is a woman in her fifties or sixties in good health and CMV-seronegative.

This chain's CDR3 is CASSGRRLNTEAFF. CDR3 sequence (DNA): TGTGCCAGCAGTGGGAGGAGGCTAAACACTGAAGCTTTCTTT. The J gene is TRBJ1-1, the V gene TRBV2; D is ambiguous. Germline CDR1 reads SNHLY; CDR2 reads FYNNEI. V lost 4 bases to trimming and J lost 2 bases, with 11 bases between them. The CDR3 loop spans 14 amino acids.